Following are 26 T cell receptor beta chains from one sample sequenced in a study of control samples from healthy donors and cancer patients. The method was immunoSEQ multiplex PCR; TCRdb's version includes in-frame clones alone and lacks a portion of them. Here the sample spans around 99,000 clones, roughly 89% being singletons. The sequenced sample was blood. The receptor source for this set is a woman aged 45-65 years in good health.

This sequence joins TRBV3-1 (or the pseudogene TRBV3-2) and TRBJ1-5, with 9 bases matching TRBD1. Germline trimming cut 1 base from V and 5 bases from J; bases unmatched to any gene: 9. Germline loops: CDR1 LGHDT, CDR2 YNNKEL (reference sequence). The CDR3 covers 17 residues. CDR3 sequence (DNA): TGTGCCAGCAGCCAAGTCATAGGACAGGGGTCGCATCAGCCCCAGCATTTT. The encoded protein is CASSQVIGQGSHQPQHF.

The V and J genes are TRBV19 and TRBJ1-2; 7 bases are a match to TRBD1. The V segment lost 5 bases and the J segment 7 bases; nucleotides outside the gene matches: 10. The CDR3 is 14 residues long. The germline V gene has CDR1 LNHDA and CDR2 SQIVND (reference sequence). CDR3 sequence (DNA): TGTGCCAGTAGTTCCCTACAGGGGTTCTTTGGCTACACCTTC. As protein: CASSSLQGFFGYTF.

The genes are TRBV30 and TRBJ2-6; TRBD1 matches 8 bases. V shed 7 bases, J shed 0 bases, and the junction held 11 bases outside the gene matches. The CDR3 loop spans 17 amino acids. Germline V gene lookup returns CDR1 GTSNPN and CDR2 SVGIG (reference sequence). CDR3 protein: CALTATGGPSGANVLTF. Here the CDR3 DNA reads TGTGCCTTGACGGCCACAGGGGGTCCCTCTGGGGCCAACGTCCTGACTTTC.

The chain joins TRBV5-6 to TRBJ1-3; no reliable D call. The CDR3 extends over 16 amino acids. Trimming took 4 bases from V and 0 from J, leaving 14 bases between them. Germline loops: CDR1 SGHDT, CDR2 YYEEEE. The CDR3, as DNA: TGTGCCAGCAGCCCCGGGGTAAGCAGCTCTGGAAACACCATATATTTT. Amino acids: CASSPGVSSSGNTIYF.

The CDR3 DNA is TGTGCCAGCAGCCAAGGTACCCTCGCCGGCCTGGGCGAAAAACTGTTTTTT. Translation gives CASSQGTLAGLGEKLFF. The V gene is TRBV3-1 (or the pseudogene TRBV3-2), the J gene TRBJ1-4; no clear D gene. The CDR3 consists of 17 residues. V lost 1 base and J 8 bases, leaving 20 bases between the germline ends. In germline, CDR1 is LGHDT, CDR2 YNNKEL (reference sequence).

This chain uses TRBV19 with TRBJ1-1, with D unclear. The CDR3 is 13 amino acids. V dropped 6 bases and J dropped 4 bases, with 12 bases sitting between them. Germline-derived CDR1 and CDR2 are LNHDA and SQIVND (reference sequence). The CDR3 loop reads CASSKRAATEAFF. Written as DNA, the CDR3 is TGTGCCAGTAGCAAGAGGGCAGCCACTGAAGCTTTCTTT.

The CDR3 here is CASSFTTIPGRSYTF. CDR3 nucleotides: TGCGCCAGCAGCTTCACAACTATACCAGGCCGAAGCTACACCTTC. The V and J genes are TRBV5-1 and TRBJ1-2; no clear D gene. Germline CDR1 is SGHRS and CDR2 is YFSETQ. This CDR3 is built from 15 residues. V was pared by 2 bases and J by 9 bases, with 20 bases between.

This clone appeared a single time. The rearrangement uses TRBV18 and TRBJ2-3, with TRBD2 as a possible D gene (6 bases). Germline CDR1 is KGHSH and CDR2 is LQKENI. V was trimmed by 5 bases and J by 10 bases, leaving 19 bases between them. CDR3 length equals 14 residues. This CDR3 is CASSMQYGRGSQYF. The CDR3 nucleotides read TGTGCCAGCTCAATGCAGTACGGGAGAGGCTCGCAGTATTTT.

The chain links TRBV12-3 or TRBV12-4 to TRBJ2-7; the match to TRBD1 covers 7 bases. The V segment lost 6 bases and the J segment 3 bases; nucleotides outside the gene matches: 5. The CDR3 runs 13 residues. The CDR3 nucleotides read TGTGCCAGCAGCCCTCGGGACAGCTACGAGCAGTACTTC. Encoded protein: CASSPRDSYEQYF.

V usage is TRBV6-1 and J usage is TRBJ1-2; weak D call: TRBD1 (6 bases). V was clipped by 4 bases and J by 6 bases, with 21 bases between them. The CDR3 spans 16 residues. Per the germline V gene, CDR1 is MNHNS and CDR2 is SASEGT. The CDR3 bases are TGTGCCAGCAGTGCCAAGAGGACTTCCAGGGGCAATGGCTACACCTTC. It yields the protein CASSAKRTSRGNGYTF.

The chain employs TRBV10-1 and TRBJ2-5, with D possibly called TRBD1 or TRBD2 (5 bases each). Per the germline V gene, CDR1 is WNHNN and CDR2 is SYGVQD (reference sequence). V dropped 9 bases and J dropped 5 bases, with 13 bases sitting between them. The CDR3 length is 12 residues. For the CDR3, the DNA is TGCGCCAGGGACCCTTGGGGGGAGACCCAGTACTTC. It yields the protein CARDPWGETQYF.

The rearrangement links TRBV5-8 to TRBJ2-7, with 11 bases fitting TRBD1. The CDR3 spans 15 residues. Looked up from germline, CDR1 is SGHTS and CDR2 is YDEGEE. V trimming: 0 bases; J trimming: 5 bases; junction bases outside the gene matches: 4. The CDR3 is CASSLGRTGGNEQYF. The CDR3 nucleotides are TGTGCCAGCAGCTTGGGACGGACAGGGGGCAACGAGCAGTACTTC.

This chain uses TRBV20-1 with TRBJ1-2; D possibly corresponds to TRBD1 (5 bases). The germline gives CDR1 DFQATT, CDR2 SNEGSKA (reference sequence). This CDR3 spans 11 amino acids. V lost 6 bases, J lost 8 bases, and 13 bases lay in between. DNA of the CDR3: TGCAGTGCAGGAGGGGCGTTGGGCTACACCTTC. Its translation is CSAGGALGYTF.

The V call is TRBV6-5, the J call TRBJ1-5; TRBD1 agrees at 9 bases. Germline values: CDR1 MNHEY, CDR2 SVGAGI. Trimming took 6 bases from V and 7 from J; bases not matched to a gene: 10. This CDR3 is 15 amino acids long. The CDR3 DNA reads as TGTGCCAGCAGGCCCTACGGGACAGGGACCCAGCCCCAGCATTTT. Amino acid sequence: CASRPYGTGTQPQHF.

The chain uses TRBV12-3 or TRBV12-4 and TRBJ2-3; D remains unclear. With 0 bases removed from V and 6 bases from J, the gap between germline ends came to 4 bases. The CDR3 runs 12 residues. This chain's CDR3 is CASSLATDTQYF. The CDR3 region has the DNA TGTGCCAGCAGTTTAGCGACGGATACGCAGTATTTT.

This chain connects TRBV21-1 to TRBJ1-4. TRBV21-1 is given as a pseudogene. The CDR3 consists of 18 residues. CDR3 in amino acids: CASRGPRRFHSTNEKLFF. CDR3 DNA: TGTGCCAGCAGGGGCCCGAGGCGGTTTCATTCAACTAATGAAAAACTGTTTTTT.

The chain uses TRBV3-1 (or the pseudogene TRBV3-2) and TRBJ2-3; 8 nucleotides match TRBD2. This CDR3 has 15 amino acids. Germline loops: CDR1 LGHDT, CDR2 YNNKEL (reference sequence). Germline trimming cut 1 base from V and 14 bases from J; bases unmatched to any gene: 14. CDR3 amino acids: CASSQAGGGPGRRYF. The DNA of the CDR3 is TGTGCCAGCAGCCAAGCTGGCGGGGGGCCGGGGCGACGGTATTTT.

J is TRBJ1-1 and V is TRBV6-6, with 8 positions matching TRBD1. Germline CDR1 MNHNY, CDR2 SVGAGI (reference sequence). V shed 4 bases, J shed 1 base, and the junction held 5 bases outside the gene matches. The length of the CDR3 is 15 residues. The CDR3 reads CASSSTGTGNTEAFF. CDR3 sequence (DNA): TGTGCCAGCAGTTCTACCGGGACAGGGAACACTGAAGCTTTCTTT.

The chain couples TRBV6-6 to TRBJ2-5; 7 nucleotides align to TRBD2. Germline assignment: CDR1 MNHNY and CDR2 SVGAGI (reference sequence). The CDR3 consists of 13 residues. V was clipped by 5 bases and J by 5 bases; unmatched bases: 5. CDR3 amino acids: CASSPPGGETQYF. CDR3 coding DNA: TGTGCCAGCAGTCCTCCCGGGGGGGAGACCCAGTACTTC.

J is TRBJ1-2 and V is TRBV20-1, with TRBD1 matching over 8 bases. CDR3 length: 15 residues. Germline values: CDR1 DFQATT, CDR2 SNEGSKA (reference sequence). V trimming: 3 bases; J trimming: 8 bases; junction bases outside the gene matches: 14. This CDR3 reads CSASRNGQGARGYTF. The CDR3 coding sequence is TGCAGTGCTAGTAGAAACGGGCAGGGGGCTAGGGGCTACACCTTC.

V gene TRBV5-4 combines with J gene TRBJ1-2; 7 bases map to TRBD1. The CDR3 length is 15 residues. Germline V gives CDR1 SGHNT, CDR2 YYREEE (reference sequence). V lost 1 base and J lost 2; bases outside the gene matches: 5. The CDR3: CASSLRGQTNYGYTF. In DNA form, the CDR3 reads TGTGCCAGCAGCTTGCGGGGACAGACCAACTATGGCTACACCTTC.

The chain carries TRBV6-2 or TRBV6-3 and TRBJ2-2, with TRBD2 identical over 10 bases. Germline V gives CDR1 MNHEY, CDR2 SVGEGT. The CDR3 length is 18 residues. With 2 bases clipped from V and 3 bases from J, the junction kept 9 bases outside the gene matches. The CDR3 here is CASSYRRLAGIHTGELFF. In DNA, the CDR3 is TGTGCCAGCAGTTACCGCCGACTAGCGGGTATTCACACCGGGGAGCTGTTTTTT.

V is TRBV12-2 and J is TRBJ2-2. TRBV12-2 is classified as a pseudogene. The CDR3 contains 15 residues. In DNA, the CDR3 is TGTGCAAGTCGCTTACAAGACGCGAACACCGGGGAGCTGTTTTTT. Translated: CASRLQDANTGELFF.

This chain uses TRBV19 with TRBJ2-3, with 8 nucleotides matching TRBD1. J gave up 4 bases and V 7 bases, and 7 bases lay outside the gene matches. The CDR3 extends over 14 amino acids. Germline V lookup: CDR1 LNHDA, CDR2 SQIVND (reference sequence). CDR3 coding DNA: TGTGCCAGTACAGACAGGGGCGAAGCAGATACGCAGTATTTT. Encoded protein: CASTDRGEADTQYF. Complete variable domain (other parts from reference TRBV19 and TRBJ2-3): DGGITQSPKYLFRKEGQNVTLSCEQNLNHDAMYWYRQDPGQGLRLIYYSQIVNDFQKGDIAEGYSVSREKKESFPLTVTSAQKNPTAFYLCASTDRGEADTQYFGPGTRLTVL.

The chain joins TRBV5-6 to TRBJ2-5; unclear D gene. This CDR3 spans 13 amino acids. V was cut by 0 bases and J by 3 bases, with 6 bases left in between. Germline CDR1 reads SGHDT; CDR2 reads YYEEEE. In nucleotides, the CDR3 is TGTGCCAGCAGCTTGGCGAACGAAGAGACCCAGTACTTC. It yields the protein CASSLANEETQYF.

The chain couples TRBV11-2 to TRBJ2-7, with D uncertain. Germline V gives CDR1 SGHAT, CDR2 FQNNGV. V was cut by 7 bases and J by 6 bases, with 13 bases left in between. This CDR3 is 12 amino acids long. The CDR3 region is CASTPYSPEQYF. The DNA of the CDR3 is TGTGCCAGCACCCCGTACTCACCCGAGCAGTACTTC.